This T cell receptor (beta chain) was sequenced during a study of identical twins (dated by TCRdb to the mid-2010s). Context from the whole study: To test whether fetal clonotypes persist, the study used deep sequencing on TCR alpha and beta repertoires from monozygotic twins, unrelated adults of various ages, and cord blood. Replicate twin experiments were performed at different times using different library preparation protocols to rule out contamination. The investigation overall reported the following: Recombination models systematically underestimated out-of-frame TCR alpha sharing in monozygotic twins but agreed with sharing between unrelated individuals. Excess twin sharing in beta out-of-frame sequences was weaker because fewer shared sequences lowered the signal-to-noise ratio. Because the same donors could not be followed over many years, conclusions were based on cross-sectional statistical analysis. Invariant T cells such as MAIT and iNKT could partly confound zero-insertion analyses, though diverse VJ usage argued against this for most clonotypes. Abundant cord blood beta clonotypes carried fewer insertions; young adult naive repertoires showed a weaker similar trend, while memory repertoires showed none. Compared with coincidental sharing between unrelated individuals, out-of-frame TCR alpha sequences shared between twins had an excess of sequences with low generation probability.

All donors were healthy Caucasians. Three pairs of female monozygotic twins, all aged roughly 18 to 30 years, were included in the twin cohort. CD4+ and CD8+ T cell populations were isolated with positive isolation kits from Invitrogen. Libraries were prepared through 5' RACE. Data came from an Illumina HiSeq 2000. Template switching added a universal primer binding site, and the final cDNA carried a unique molecular identifier that allowed TCR cDNA molecules to be counted accurately. Specific primers in the conserved constant-segment region were used to synthesize first-strand cDNA for TCR alpha and beta chains. To control for contamination, each cDNA library was double barcoded with a SMART-Mk sample barcode plus Illumina barcodes. TruSeq adapter sequences, together with Illumina sample barcodes, were added in two successive PCR steps. The TCR alpha and beta cDNA libraries were sequenced on the Illumina HiSeq platform using custom primers. The study's own analysis went as follows. Unique molecular identifiers were extracted from raw reads with MiGEC, and CDR3 positions were determined with MiXCR. Recombination models were inferred per individual with the repgenHMM and IGoR tools using an EM algorithm. Shared clonotype analysis was performed with the tcR package in R, normalizing sharing by the product of cloneset sizes. To study raw recombination free of thymic and clonal selection effects, out-of-frame nonproductive sequences were analyzed. TCRdb reran the public reads through fastp at Q25 and MiXCR, keeping productive beta chains. Each entry is one CDR3 protein sequence, shown with its most common DNA and genes. The V and J calls come from TCRdb's annotation, not from the publication. The sample data list 500,000 to 600,000 distinct CDR3 sequences, and roughly 21% of these were observed just once. In total, the top ten clones hold roughly 0.91% of the sample.

Comment on this clonotype: No cognate antigen has been identified for it. No clone much larger than this one lies a single base away; base qualities are absent.

CDR1 and CDR2, looked up from the germline V gene (reference sequence), are DFQATT and SNEGSKA. Relative to germline, V is 3 bases shorter and J is 7 bases shorter, with 15 bases between their ends. There are 13 amino acids in the CDR3, from cysteine to phenylalanine inclusive. Left in the record is the CDR3 DNA by itself, 39 bases read in frame from the first base. The same sample was also studied in work on T cells expressing NK-cell markers. The second study, in turn, reports: In sorted CD3+CD56+NKG2C+, CD3+CD56+NKG2C- and CD3+CD56-NKG2C+ T-cell subsets from eight donors, TCR beta-chain repertoires were profiled. Among the eight sequenced donors, only one was HCMV-seronegative, while the other seven were HCMV-seropositive. In several experiments an anti-gammadeltaTCR antibody was added to restrict sorting to alphabetaTCR-expressing T cells. In more than 5 donors, the dominant CD3+CD56+NKG2C+ clonotypes were found to rank among the top 10 CD8+ clonotypes and to make up about 1.0-8% of CD8+ T cells. Those dominant clonotypes were again the most abundant among CD3+CD56-NKG2C+ cells in a few donors, at roughly 25-65%. Whether the expanded NKG2C-expressing T cell clones were specific for HCMV antigens remained unclear. The eight sequenced donors were randomly selected healthy volunteers, three men and five women. To determine HCMV serostatus, a commercial ELISA kit was used to detect HCMV-specific IgG in serum. MIGEC handled demultiplexing of the reads and grouping by UMI, while MiTCR was used to assemble and quantify clonotypes. To exclude erroneous sequences, only TCR cDNA sequences supported by at least two reads were retained. Downstream repertoire analysis used the tcR package, and clonotypes were matched across fractions by CDR3 nucleotide sequence plus V segment. VDJmatch was used to annotate antigen specificity against VDJdb, with one amino acid substitution allowed in CDR3.

The V and J genes are TRBV20-1 and TRBJ1-1, with no reliable assignment of the D segment. This receptor was obtained from a woman aged 18-35 years in good health. Input material: CD4+ T cells sorted from blood. The nucleotides are TGCAGTGCTAGGTTTAGGGCTGCCCGTGAAGCTTTCTTT. This is translated as CSARFRAAREAFF.